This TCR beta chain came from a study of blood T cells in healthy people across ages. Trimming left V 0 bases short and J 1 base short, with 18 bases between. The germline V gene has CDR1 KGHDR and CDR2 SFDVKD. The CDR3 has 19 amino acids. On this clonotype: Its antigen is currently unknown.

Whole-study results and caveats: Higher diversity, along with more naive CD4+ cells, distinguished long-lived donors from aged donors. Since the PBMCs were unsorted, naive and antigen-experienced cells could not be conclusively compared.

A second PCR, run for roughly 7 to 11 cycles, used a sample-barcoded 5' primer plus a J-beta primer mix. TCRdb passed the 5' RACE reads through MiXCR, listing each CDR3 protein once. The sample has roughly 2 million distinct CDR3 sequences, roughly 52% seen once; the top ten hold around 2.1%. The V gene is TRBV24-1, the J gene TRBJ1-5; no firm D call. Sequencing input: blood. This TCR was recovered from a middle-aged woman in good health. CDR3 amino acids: CATSDLPPPGRKSNQPQHF. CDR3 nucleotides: TGTGCCACCAGTGATTTGCCCCCCCCTGGCAGGAAGAGCAATCAGCCCCAGCATTTT.